The 25 T cell receptor beta chains given below trace back to one sample, sequenced in a study of vaccination and CD4 T cells after COVID-19 (dated by TCRdb to 2021 to 2024). Interpreted using the paper, the time point label stands for: late sampling 161 to 241 days after vaccination in a few convalescent patients. The library came from PCR. The reads were generated on an Illumina iSeq 100. The public reads were quality trimmed at Q25 with fastp and then assembled into clones with MiXCR by TCRdb, keeping productive beta chains. Rows with one shared CDR3 protein collapse into an entry with the most common genes and DNA. The sample yields approximately 40,000 distinct CDR3 sequences; 36% were counted once. The ten largest clones take up about 5.3% of the sample. The source material was CD4+ T cells from blood, sampled about 7 months after SARS-CoV-2 vaccination. The origin of the receptors is a human donor who had recovered from COVID-19.

V and J are TRBV29-1 and TRBJ2-3, with 9 bases matching TRBD1. Germline trimming cut 7 bases from V and 1 base from J; bases unmatched to any gene: 6. The CDR3 is 14 residues long. Germline V gene lookup returns CDR1 SQVTM and CDR2 ANQGSEA. Here the CDR3 reads CSGKRTGGTDTQYF. CDR3 coding DNA: TGCAGCGGCAAACGGACAGGGGGCACAGATACGCAGTATTTT.

This chain joins TRBV7-9 and TRBJ2-1; no firm D call. V was pared by 3 bases and J by 3 bases, with 15 bases between. This CDR3 is 16 amino acids long. Germline-derived CDR1 and CDR2 are SEHNR and FQNEAQ (reference sequence). The CDR3 spells CASSFIGSTFYNEQFF. DNA for the CDR3: TGTGCCAGCAGCTTTATCGGCTCCACCTTCTACAATGAGCAGTTCTTC.

The chain uses TRBV11-3 and TRBJ2-1; D is perhaps TRBD1 or TRBD2 (5 bases each). The germline V gene has CDR1 SGHNT and CDR2 YENEEA. The CDR3 extends over 14 amino acids. V was cut by 4 bases and J by 8 bases, with 15 bases left in between. The CDR3 sequence is CASSYEGNTYEQFF. In nucleotides, the CDR3 is TGTGCCAGCAGCTATGAGGGGAACACCTATGAGCAGTTCTTC.

This clonotype was detected a few times. The rearrangement links TRBV15 to TRBJ2-7, with D perhaps TRBD1 (6 bases). V was shortened by 5 bases and J by 0 bases, with 17 bases between the two germline ends. Germline V gene sequence: CDR1 LNHNV, CDR2 YYDKDF (reference sequence). This CDR3 comprises 16 residues. CDR3 sequence: CATSLRGQRSSYEQYF. DNA for the CDR3: TGTGCCACCAGCCTACGAGGACAGAGGAGCTCCTACGAGCAGTACTTC.

V and J are TRBV19 and TRBJ1-1; 8 nucleotides agree with TRBD1. The CDR3 covers 13 residues. The V gene's germline CDR1 is LNHDA and CDR2 SQIVND (reference sequence). J lost 4 bases, V lost 6 bases, and 4 bases had no gene match. The CDR3 bases are TGTGCCAGTAGGACCGGACAGGGCACTGAAGCTTTCTTT. Protein sequence: CASRTGQGTEAFF. The whole variable domain, filled in from reference TRBV19 and TRBJ1-1, reads DGGITQSPKYLFRKEGQNVTLSCEQNLNHDAMYWYRQDPGQGLRLIYYSQIVNDFQKGDIAEGYSVSREKKESFPLTVTSAQKNPTAFYLCASRTGQGTEAFFGQGTRLTVV.

The table lists this clonotype with a few counts. The chain's CDR3 is CASSQDRGGANVLTF. The DNA of the CDR3 is TGCGCCAGCAGCCAAGACAGGGGTGGGGCCAACGTCCTGACTTTC. This chain links TRBV4-1 with TRBJ2-6, with D possibly TRBD1 on 6 matching bases. The V end lost 0 bases, the J end lost 3 bases, and 6 bases lay between the germline ends. The CDR3 runs to 15 residues. Germline lookup yields CDR1 MGHRA and CDR2 YSYEKL.

This clonotype was seen a handful of times. This chain joins TRBV7-2 and TRBJ1-1; D may be TRBD1 (6 bases). Trimming took off 2 bases at V and 1 base at J, with 14 bases between the two ends. The CDR3 consists of 16 residues. The germline V gene encodes CDR1 SGHTA and CDR2 FQGNSA. CDR3 loop: CASSLPGGFGNTEAFF. The CDR3 nucleotides read TGTGCCAGCAGCTTACCTGGGGGCTTCGGGAACACTGAAGCTTTCTTT.

In DNA form, the CDR3 reads TGTGCCAGCAGTTTCGGGACAGGCGGTGAAGAGACCCAGTACTTC. Protein product: CASSFGTGGEETQYF. The genes are TRBV2 and TRBJ2-5, with 8 bases identical to TRBD1. Germline V gives CDR1 SNHLY, CDR2 FYNNEI. The J segment lost 3 bases and the V segment lost 5 bases, leaving 8 bases of the junction unmatched. This CDR3 has 15 residues.

The chain employs TRBV6-1 and TRBJ2-5; no clear D gene. CDR3 length equals 12 residues. Germline assignment: CDR1 MNHNS and CDR2 SASEGT. The V and J ends lost 5 bases and 5 bases respectively, with 9 bases between them. As DNA, the CDR3 is TGTGCCAGCAGTATAATTAGTGAGACCCAGTACTTC. This codes for CASSIISETQYF.

The V and J genes are TRBV20-1 and TRBJ2-3; weak D call: TRBD2 (5 bases). Germline V lookup: CDR1 DFQATT, CDR2 SNEGSKA (reference sequence). The CDR3 has 13 amino acids. The ends were cut back, 7 bases at V and 0 bases at J, with 11 bases in the middle. CDR3 amino acids: CSVLAPSTDTQYF. CDR3 sequence (DNA): TGCAGTGTGTTAGCGCCTAGCACAGATACGCAGTATTTT.

This clonotype is a singleton in its sample. This chain connects TRBV12-3 or TRBV12-4 to TRBJ1-5; D gene uncertain. The V and J ends lost 8 bases and 6 bases respectively, with 11 bases between them. CDR3 length: 12 residues. The CDR3 DNA reads TGTGCCAGCGGATTTCTAGGTCAGCCCCAGCATTTT. Translating gives CASGFLGQPQHF.

This sequence joins TRBV5-4 and TRBJ2-3, with D possibly TRBD2 on 5 matching bases. The V gene's germline CDR1 is SGHNT and CDR2 YYREEE (reference sequence). The CDR3 extends over 15 amino acids. With 1 base removed from V and 0 bases from J, the gap between germline ends came to 9 bases. CDR3 residues: CASSLTGSSTDTQYF. The DNA for the CDR3 is TGTGCCAGCAGCTTGACGGGATCTAGCACAGATACGCAGTATTTT.

This clonotype was seen more than once but under ten times. The J gene is TRBJ2-2, the V gene TRBV7-9, with 12 positions matching TRBD2. After removal of 6 bases from V and 4 bases from J, the junction contained 6 bases not matched to a gene. CDR3 length: 16 residues. Germline V gene data show CDR1 as SEHNR and CDR2 as FQNEAQ (reference sequence). The CDR3 nucleotides are TGTGCCAGCAGTCCTAGCGGGAGGGAGGCCACCGGGGAGCTGTTTTTT. Translated: CASSPSGREATGELFF.

V is TRBV7-3 and J is TRBJ2-1, with TRBD2 identical over 14 bases. Trimming cost V 6 bases and J 7 bases; bases outside gene matches: 5. The CDR3 totals 15 residues. Germline V gene lookup returns CDR1 SGHTA and CDR2 FQGTGA. The CDR3, as DNA: TGTGCCAGCAGTCAAAGACTAGCGGGGGGGAATGAGCAGTTCTTC. This translates into CASSQRLAGGNEQFF.

The gene calls are TRBV7-9 and TRBJ2-1; 10 nucleotides align to TRBD2. The CDR3 totals 20 residues. V was pared by 5 bases and J by 0 bases, with 16 bases of the junction left unmatched. In germline, CDR1 is SEHNR, CDR2 FQNEAQ (reference sequence). CDR3 nucleotides: TGTGCCAGCAGCCTCAAGGGACTAGCGACAGAAAGGAGCTCCTACAATGAGCAGTTCTTC. Its translation: CASSLKGLATERSSYNEQFF.

This clonotype occurred a few times. The chain links TRBV7-6 to TRBJ2-5; 11 nucleotides align to TRBD2. This CDR3 comprises 14 residues. Germline lookup yields CDR1 SGHVS and CDR2 FNYEAQ. V trimming: 5 bases; J trimming: 3 bases; junction bases outside the gene matches: 2. The CDR3 protein is CASSPTSGKETQYF. The CDR3 bases are TGTGCCAGCAGCCCGACTAGCGGGAAAGAGACCCAGTACTTC.

Only a few counts were recorded for this clonotype. CDR3 bases: TGTGCCACGGCCCCCCTTTCGGGGAGGCCTTCCTACGAGCAGTACTTC. Residues: CATAPLSGRPSYEQYF. The rearrangement uses TRBV19 and TRBJ2-7, with a possible D match to TRBD2 (6 bases). Germline CDR1 reads LNHDA; CDR2 reads SQIVND (reference sequence). This CDR3 has 16 amino acids. V lost 10 bases and J 1 base, leaving 23 bases between the germline ends.

The rearrangement uses TRBV7-6 and TRBJ1-1; 7 bases agree with TRBD1. This CDR3 is 14 amino acids long. The J segment lost 4 bases and the V segment lost 4 bases, leaving 6 bases of the junction unmatched. Germline CDR1 is SGHVS and CDR2 is FNYEAQ. The DNA of the CDR3 is TGTGCCAGCAGCTCGTTGAACAGGGGCACTGAAGCTTTCTTT. Translated, it gives CASSSLNRGTEAFF.

This clonotype came up once. V and J are TRBV6-5 and TRBJ1-5; D is undetermined. From germline, CDR1 is MNHEY and CDR2 SVGAGI. This CDR3 comprises 13 residues. The V and J ends lost 0 bases and 1 base respectively, with 1 base between them. The CDR3 region is CASSYSSNQPQHF. The CDR3 DNA follows: TGTGCCAGCAGTTACTCGAGCAATCAGCCCCAGCATTTT.

The gene calls are TRBV7-9 and TRBJ1-2, with 7 positions matching TRBD1. Per germline, CDR1 SEHNR and CDR2 FQNEAQ (reference sequence). The V and J ends lost 4 bases and 0 bases, in that order; junction bases with no gene match: 5. CDR3 length: 15 residues. The CDR3 region is CASSWGQNPNYGYTF. The DNA of the CDR3 is TGTGCCAGCAGCTGGGGACAGAACCCTAACTATGGCTACACCTTC.

This clonotype was picked up a small number of times. The V call is TRBV7-3, the J call TRBJ1-6; D gene unclear. Trimming took 5 bases from V and 8 from J, leaving 13 bases between them. The germline V gene encodes CDR1 SGHTA and CDR2 FQGTGA. This CDR3 region has 14 residues. CDR3 DNA sequence: TGTGCCAGCAGCCCCCGGGAGGGTTATTCACCCCTCCACTTT. Translation: CASSPREGYSPLHF.

Comment on this clonotype: Relative to the germline gene, one junction end is altered; a read error may explain this. As DNA, the CDR3 is TGTGCCGGCAGCCGACTAGCGGGAGCGACAGATACGCAGTATTTT. This sequence encodes CAGSRLAGATDTQYF. The genes are TRBV7-3 and TRBJ2-3; TRBD2 aligns across 12 bases. Germline CDR1 SGHTA, CDR2 FQGTGA. The CDR3 spans 15 residues.

The gene calls are TRBV27 and TRBJ2-1; 11 positions match TRBD1. The J segment lost 2 bases and the V segment lost 3 bases, leaving 0 bases of the junction unmatched. Looked up from germline, CDR1 is MNHEY and CDR2 is SMNVEV (reference sequence). This CDR3 is built from 15 residues. CDR3 DNA: TGTGCCAGCAGTTTGGACAGGGGGCCCTACAATGAGCAGTTCTTC. Translating it yields CASSLDRGPYNEQFF.

The chain employs TRBV20-1 and TRBJ2-7; 7 positions match TRBD1. CDR1 and CDR2 (germline): DFQATT, SNEGSKA (reference sequence). The CDR3 is 13 residues long. After removal of 5 bases from V and 2 bases from J, the junction contained 6 bases not matched to a gene. The CDR3 nucleotides are TGCAGTGCTGCTGACAGGGAACCCTACGAGCAGTACTTC. It encodes CSAADREPYEQYF.

The chain combines TRBV6-5 with TRBJ2-7; 9 positions match TRBD1. CDR1 is MNHEY, CDR2 SVGAGI, per germline. V lost 4 bases, J lost 2 bases, and 18 bases stayed unmatched. CDR3 size: 19 residues. The CDR3 nucleotides read TGTGCCAGCAGTTCCCCTAGGACAGGGGTCCGGGCATGGACCTACGAGCAGTACTTC. Its protein is CASSSPRTGVRAWTYEQYF.